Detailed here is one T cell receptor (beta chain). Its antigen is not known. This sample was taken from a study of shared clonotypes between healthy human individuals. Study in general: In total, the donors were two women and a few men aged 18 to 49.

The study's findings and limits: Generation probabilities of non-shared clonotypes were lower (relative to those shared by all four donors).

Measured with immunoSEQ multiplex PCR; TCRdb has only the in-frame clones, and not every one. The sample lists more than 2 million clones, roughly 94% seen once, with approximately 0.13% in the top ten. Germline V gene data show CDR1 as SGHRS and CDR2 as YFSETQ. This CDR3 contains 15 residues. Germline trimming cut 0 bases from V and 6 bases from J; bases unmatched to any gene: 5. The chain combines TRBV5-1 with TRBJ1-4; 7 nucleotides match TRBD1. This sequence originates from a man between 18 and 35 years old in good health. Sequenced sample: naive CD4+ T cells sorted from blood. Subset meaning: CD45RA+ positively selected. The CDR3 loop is CASSLAPGGDEKLFF. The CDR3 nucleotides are TGCGCCAGCAGCTTGGCACCAGGGGGGGATGAAAAACTGTTTTTT.